A selection of T cell receptor beta chains follows, all from one sample in a study of T cell responses to AZD1222 COVID-19 vaccine. Sequencing used immunoSEQ multiplex PCR; TCRdb keeps in-frame clones, though not all of them. The sample includes over 65,000 clones, roughly 90% of them seen just once. Specimen: peripheral blood, collected on day 0 of AZD1222 vaccination. The source of these receptors is an adult in good health. Both conserved end residues are part of each CDR3. Fields, in order: V gene, J gene, clone size, CDR3 protein. Clone size is not always given. Where it is, it says once, few, many or a class for expanded clones.

V: TRBV6-6; J: TRBJ1-5; size: -; CDR3: CASSHLTGGGTNQPQHF
V: TRBV19; J: TRBJ1-5; size: -; CDR3: CASTPLWAGRGNQPQHF
V: TRBV19; J: TRBJ1-5; size: -; CDR3: CASSDRENQPQHF
V: TRBV28; J: TRBJ2-7; size: -; CDR3: CASSLIQTSYEQYF
V: TRBV7-9; J: TRBJ2-6; size: -; CDR3: CASRRGANVLTF
V: TRBV28; J: TRBJ1-3; size: -; CDR3: CASLLVRGGNTIYF
V: TRBV30; J: TRBJ1-6; size: once; CDR3: CAWSGLFGSLHF
V: TRBV28; J: TRBJ1-1; size: -; CDR3: CASGFRGQTSF
V: TRBV7-9; J: TRBJ1-2; size: -; CDR3: CASSLAVGGPTSYGYTF
V: TRBV18; J: TRBJ2-2; size: once; CDR3: CASSPDIARGINTGELFF
V: TRBV3-1/TRBV3-2; J: TRBJ2-5; size: -; CDR3: CASSPGLRETQYF
V: TRBV6-5; J: TRBJ1-2; size: -; CDR3: CASSYGQGANYGYTF
V: TRBV18; J: TRBJ1-3; size: -; CDR3: CASSPPRGNSGNTIYF
V: TRBV11-3; J: TRBJ2-7; size: -; CDR3: CASSLEIGYEQYF